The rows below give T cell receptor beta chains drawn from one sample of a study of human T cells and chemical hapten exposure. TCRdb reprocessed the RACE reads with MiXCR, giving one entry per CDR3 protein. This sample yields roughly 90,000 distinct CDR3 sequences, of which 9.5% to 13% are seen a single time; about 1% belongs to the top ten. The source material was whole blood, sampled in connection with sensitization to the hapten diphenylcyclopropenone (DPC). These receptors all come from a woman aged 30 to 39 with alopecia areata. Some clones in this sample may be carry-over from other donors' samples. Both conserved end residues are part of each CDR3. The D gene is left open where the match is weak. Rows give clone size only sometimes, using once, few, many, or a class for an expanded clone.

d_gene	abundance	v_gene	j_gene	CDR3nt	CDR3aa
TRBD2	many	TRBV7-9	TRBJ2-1	TGTGCCAGCAGCTTTTGGGCGGGGGTCTCCTACAATGAGCAGTTCTTC	CASSFWAGVSYNEQFF
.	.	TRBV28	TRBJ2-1	TGTGCCAGCAGTGCCACAGGGACCTACAATGAGCAGTTCTTC	CASSATGTYNEQFF
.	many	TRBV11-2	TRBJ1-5	TGTGCCAGCAGCTTAGGCACAGGGTTTCGCAATCAGCCCCAGCATTTT	CASSLGTGFRNQPQHF
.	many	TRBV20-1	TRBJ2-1	TGCAGTGCTAGACTAGCCAGCTCCTACAATGAGCAGTTCTTC	CSARLASSYNEQFF
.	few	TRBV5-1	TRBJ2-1	TGCGCCAGCAGCTCGCTGGACCGAAGCCCCGGCCACAATGAGCAGTTCTTC	CASSSLDRSPGHNEQFF
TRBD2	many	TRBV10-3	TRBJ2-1	TGTGCCATCAGTCGTAGCGGGACGTACAATGAGCAGTTCTTC	CAISRSGTYNEQFF
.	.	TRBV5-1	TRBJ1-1	TGCGCCAGCAGCTTGGGTCAGGGGCTTGGTGAAGCTTTCTTT	CASSLGQGLGEAFF
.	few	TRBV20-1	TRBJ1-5	TGCAGTGCCATACAGGGAGATCAGCCCCAGCATTTT	CSAIQGDQPQHF
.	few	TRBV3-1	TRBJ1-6	TGTGCCAGCAGCCAAGGACGGAGCTCCTATAATTCACCCCTCCACTTT	CASSQGRSSYNSPLHF
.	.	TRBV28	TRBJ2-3	TGTGCCAGCAGTCCAGGGACTCCGCGTACGCAGTATTTT	CASSPGTPRTQYF
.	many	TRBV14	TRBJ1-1	TGTGCCAGCAGCCAAATCCTTGGGGGGAGCACTGAAGCTTTCTTT	CASSQILGGSTEAFF
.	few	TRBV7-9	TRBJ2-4	TGTGCCAGCAGCTTAGAGGACTTAGCCAAAAACATTCAGTACTTC	CASSLEDLAKNIQYF
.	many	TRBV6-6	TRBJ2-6	TGTGCCAGCAGTTTTGACTCTGGGGCCAACGTCCTGACTTTC	CASSFDSGANVLTF
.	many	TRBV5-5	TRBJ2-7	TGTGCCAGCAGCTTGGGGCCCTCTATGAGCAATTACGAGCAGTACTTC	CASSLGPSMSNYEQYF
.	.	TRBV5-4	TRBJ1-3	TGTGCCAGCAGTTCCTTCCAGGGGACCTATGGAAACACCATATATTTT	CASSSFQGTYGNTIYF
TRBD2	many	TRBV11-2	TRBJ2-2	TGTGCCAGCAGCTCAGGGACTAGCGGGAGGACCGGGGAGCTGTTTTTT	CASSSGTSGRTGELFF
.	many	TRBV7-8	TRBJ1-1	TGTGCCAGCAGCTTAGCGGCCCAGGGAGGGATGGTGGCTTTCTTT	CASSLAAQGGMVAFF
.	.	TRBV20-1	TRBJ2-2	TGCAGTGCTAGAGCAGGGCTAGGGAACACCGGGGAGCTGTTTTTT	CSARAGLGNTGELFF
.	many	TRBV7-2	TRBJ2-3	TGTGCCAGCAGCTTAACAGGGAACGGTGGCACAGATACGCAGTATTTT	CASSLTGNGGTDTQYF
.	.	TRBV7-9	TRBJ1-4	TGTGCCAGCAGCTTCCGCCAAGGGGGTGAAAAACTGTTTTTT	CASSFRQGGEKLFF
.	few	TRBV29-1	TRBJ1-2	TGCAGCGCCCCCGCGGGCTATGGCTACACCTTC	CSAPAGYGYTF
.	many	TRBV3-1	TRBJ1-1	TGTGCCAGCAGCCATAGTTTGGTAGTCACTGAAGCTTTCTTT	CASSHSLVVTEAFF
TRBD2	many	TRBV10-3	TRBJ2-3	TGTGCCATCAGTGAGACGAGAGGCGGGAGTGCAGATACGCAGTATTTT	CAISETRGGSADTQYF
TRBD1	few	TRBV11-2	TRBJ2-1	TGTGCCAGCAGCATCCGGACAGGGGGCCTGAATGAGCAGTTCTTC	CASSIRTGGLNEQFF
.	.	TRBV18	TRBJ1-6	TGTGCCAGCTCACCGCCGGACGGCGATGGGAATTCACCCCTCCACTTT	CASSPPDGDGNSPLHF
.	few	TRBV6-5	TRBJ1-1	TGTGCCAGCAGTTACTGGGGGGGATCAATGAACACTGAAGCTTTCTTT	CASSYWGGSMNTEAFF
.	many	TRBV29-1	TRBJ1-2	TGCAGCGTGGTCGTACCCGGGGCGGGGCAGATCTATGGCTACACCTTC	CSVVVPGAGQIYGYTF
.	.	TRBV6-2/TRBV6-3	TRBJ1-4	TGTGCCAGCTCTGCAGTGCACAATGAAAAACTGTTTTTT	CASSAVHNEKLFF
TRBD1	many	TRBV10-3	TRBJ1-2	TGTGCCATCAGGCCGGGACAGGGCGGGTATGGCTACACCTTC	CAIRPGQGGYGYTF
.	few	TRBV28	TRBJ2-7	TGTGCCAGCAGTACTACGGGCGAGCGATCCTACGAGCAGTACTTC	CASSTTGERSYEQYF
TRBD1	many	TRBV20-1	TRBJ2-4	TGCAGTGCTAGAGATACCGGGACAGGAGCCGGTAACATTCAGTACTTC	CSARDTGTGAGNIQYF
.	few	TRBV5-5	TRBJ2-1	TGTGCCAGCAGCTTGCGTAATGAGCAGTTCTTC	CASSLRNEQFF
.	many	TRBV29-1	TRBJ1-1	TGCAGCGTTGAGGGGTCGCTGGGCACTGAAGCTTTCTTT	CSVEGSLGTEAFF
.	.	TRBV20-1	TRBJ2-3	TGCAGTGCTAGAGATTTCGCGTTGGGGAGCACAGATACGCAGTATTTT	CSARDFALGSTDTQYF
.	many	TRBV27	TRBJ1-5	TGTGCCAGCAGTTTAGGGACCAATCAGCCCCAGCATTTT	CASSLGTNQPQHF
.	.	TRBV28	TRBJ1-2	TGTGCCATCCAGGGAGGAGGCTATGGCTACACCTTC	CAIQGGGYGYTF
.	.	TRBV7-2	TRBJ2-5	TGTGCCAGCAGCTTACAAGCGCGCACCGCCCAAGAAGAGACCCAGTACTTC	CASSLQARTAQEETQYF
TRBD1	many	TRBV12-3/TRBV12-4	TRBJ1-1	TGTGCCAGCAGTCCTCGGACAGGGGGCTTAGACACTGAAGCTTTCTTT	CASSPRTGGLDTEAFF
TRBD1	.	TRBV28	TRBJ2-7	TGTGCCAGCAGAAGGGGCCTTACAGGGGAAAGCTCCTACGAGCAGTACTTC	CASRRGLTGESSYEQYF
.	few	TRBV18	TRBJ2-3	TGTGCCAGCTCACCACTGGGCCGTGGGTCTAGCACAGATACGCAGTATTTT	CASSPLGRGSSTDTQYF
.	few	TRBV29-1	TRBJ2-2	TGCAGCGTTGAGAGGACGAGGAACACCGGGGAGCTGTTTTTT	CSVERTRNTGELFF
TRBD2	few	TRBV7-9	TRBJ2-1	TGTGCCAGCAGCTTAGCGCTAAGACAGTCGGGGGGTGAGCAGTTCTTC	CASSLALRQSGGEQFF
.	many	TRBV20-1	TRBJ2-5	TGCAGTGCCCTAGCTGGGGGGGCCGGGGAGACCCAGTACTTC	CSALAGGAGETQYF
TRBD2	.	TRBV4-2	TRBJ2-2	TGTGCCAGCAGCCCTAGCGGGAGCCGTACCGGGGAGCTGTTTTTT	CASSPSGSRTGELFF
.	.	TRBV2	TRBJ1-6	TGTGCCAGCAGTGGAACAAACTCCTATAATTCACCCCTCCACTTT	CASSGTNSYNSPLHF
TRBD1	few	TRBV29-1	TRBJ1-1	TGCAGCGGCGGGTCGGGACAGCAAACTTTCTTT	CSGGSGQQTFF
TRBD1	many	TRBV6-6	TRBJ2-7	TGTGCCAGCAGTCGAAGGACAGGGGCCTACGAGCAGTACTTC	CASSRRTGAYEQYF
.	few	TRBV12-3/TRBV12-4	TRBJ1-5	TGTGCCAGCAGTTTCCAACAGGGCCGTGGGCCCCAGCATTTT	CASSFQQGRGPQHF
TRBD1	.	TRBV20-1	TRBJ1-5	TGCAGTGCCCAAAACAGGGGCCGGGGCAATCAGCCCCAGCATTTT	CSAQNRGRGNQPQHF
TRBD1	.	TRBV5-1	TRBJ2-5	TGCGCCAGCAGTTTCGGACAGGGAGGTGGAGAGACCCAGTACTTC	CASSFGQGGGETQYF
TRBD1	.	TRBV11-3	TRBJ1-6	TGTGCCAGCAGCTCCTACAGGACAGGGGTGAGGAATTCACCCCTCCACTTT	CASSSYRTGVRNSPLHF
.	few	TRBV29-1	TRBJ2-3	TGCAGCGTTAAACCCCGGATGTCAGATACGCAGTATTTT	CSVKPRMSDTQYF
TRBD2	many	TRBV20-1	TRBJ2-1	TGCAGTGCCCGACCCGCCACTAGCGGCTCCTACAATGAGCAGTTCTTC	CSARPATSGSYNEQFF
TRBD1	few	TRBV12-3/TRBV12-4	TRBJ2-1	TGTGCCAGCAGACCAGGGGGTCCGGACAATGAGCAGTTCTTC	CASRPGGPDNEQFF